These 21 T cell receptor beta chains came from one sample sequenced in a study of early T cells in non-severe SARS-CoV-2 infection. TCRdb passed the 5' RACE reads through MiXCR, listing each CDR3 protein once. This table holds some 80,000 distinct CDR3 sequences, approximately 5% found once. The sequencing used whole blood, collected at baseline. The receptor source for this set is an adult who was a healthcare worker with PCR-confirmed SARS-CoV-2 infection or an uninfected control (not recorded which).

This clonotype was detected ten times or more. The chain is built from TRBV5-1 and TRBJ2-1; 12 nucleotides line up with TRBD2. Germline V gene lookup returns CDR1 SGHRS and CDR2 YFSETQ. The CDR3 spans 15 residues. V shed 4 bases and J 8 bases; nucleotides not matched to a gene: 7. The CDR3 DNA reads as TGCGCCAGCAGCCCCGGGACTAGCGGGTCAGATGAGCAGTTCTTC. Translated, it gives CASSPGTSGSDEQFF.

This clonotype showed up just a few times. V gene TRBV28 combines with J gene TRBJ2-7; the match to TRBD2 covers 10 bases. Per germline, CDR1 MDHEN and CDR2 SYDVKM. Losses at the gene ends were 10 bases for V and 4 bases for J; bases not matched to a gene: 7. This CDR3 region has 13 residues. This CDR3 reads CATLPSGRYEQYF. The CDR3 DNA reads as TGTGCCACCTTACCTAGCGGGAGATACGAGCAGTACTTC.

V and J are TRBV12-3 or TRBV12-4 and TRBJ2-1; 7 nucleotides match TRBD1. This CDR3 contains 17 residues. Losses at the gene ends were 5 bases for V and 0 bases for J; bases not matched to a gene: 10. This chain's CDR3 is CASSRYGTDTSYNEQFF. The CDR3, as DNA: TGTGCCAGCAGTAGATACGGGACAGACACCTCCTACAATGAGCAGTTCTTC.

The sample holds many counts of this clonotype. This chain links TRBV6-5 with TRBJ2-7, with a tentative D call TRBD2 (7 bases). V was cut by 6 bases and J by 2 bases, with 14 bases left in between. Germline loops: CDR1 MNHEY, CDR2 SVGAGI. The CDR3 runs 14 residues. CDR3 sequence reads: CASSGLGGPYEQYF. The CDR3 region has the DNA TGTGCCAGCAGCGGACTAGGGGGTCCCTACGAGCAGTACTTC.

The sample holds a few counts of this clonotype. Written as DNA, the CDR3 is TGTGCCAGCAGCTTGGGCGGGAGTTCCCCCGACGAGCAGTACTTC. It is translated as CASSLGGSSPDEQYF. This sequence joins TRBV5-4 and TRBJ2-7, with 7 positions matching TRBD2. This CDR3 has 15 amino acids. CDR1 and CDR2 (germline): SGHNT, YYREEE (reference sequence). V lost 0 bases, J lost 5 bases, and 8 bases stayed unmatched.

This clonotype was counted many times. The rearrangement uses TRBV12-3 or TRBV12-4 and TRBJ2-1; D not resolved. This CDR3 contains 11 residues. This chain's CDR3 is CASVGYNEQFF. In nucleotides, the CDR3 is TGTGCTTCGGTGGGCTACAATGAGCAGTTCTTC.

This clonotype was counted between two and nine times. The chain joins TRBV18 to TRBJ1-2; 10 nucleotides agree with TRBD1. CDR1 and CDR2 (germline): KGHSH, LQKENI. CDR3 size: 14 residues. V gave up 5 bases and J gave up 6 bases; unmatched junction bases: 6. The CDR3 DNA is TGTGCCAGCTCATACTCCGGGACAGGGGATGGCTACACCTTC. As protein: CASSYSGTGDGYTF.

This clonotype was observed many times. The chain employs TRBV27 and TRBJ2-1; TRBD2 matches 12 bases. Germline CDR1 is MNHEY and CDR2 is SMNVEV (reference sequence). The CDR3 spans 14 residues. The trim removed 6 bases at V and 6 bases at J, leaving 3 bases unmatched. CDR3 sequence: CASRTSGSGNEQFF. The CDR3 region has the DNA TGTGCCAGCAGGACTAGCGGGAGTGGCAATGAGCAGTTCTTC.

This clonotype was detected ten times or more. This chain uses TRBV30 with TRBJ1-2; possibly TRBD1 for D (5 bases). Looked up from germline, CDR1 is GTSNPN and CDR2 is SVGIG (reference sequence). Trimming cost V 3 bases and J 1 base, with 12 bases left between them. The CDR3 runs to 14 residues. For the CDR3, the DNA is TGTGCCTGGAGGAAGGGACCCTTTAACTATGGCTACACCTTC. It encodes CAWRKGPFNYGYTF.

This clonotype came up a few times. The chain has TRBV6-6 and TRBJ1-2; D is perhaps TRBD1 (6 bases). Per the germline V gene, CDR1 is MNHNY and CDR2 is SVGAGI (reference sequence). Trimming took 8 bases from V and 5 from J, leaving 18 bases between them. The CDR3 is 14 amino acids. The CDR3 region has the DNA TGTGCCAGCTTGTCCCAACAGGGCGTTTATGGCTACACCTTC. This encodes CASLSQQGVYGYTF.

The rearrangement uses TRBV3-1 and TRBJ1-1; D remains unclear. Germline lookup yields CDR1 LGHDT and CDR2 YNNKEL (reference sequence). Trimming shortened V by 1 base and J by 4 bases, and 10 bases separated the two germline ends. The CDR3 loop spans 14 amino acids. This CDR3 reads CASSQAPLSTEAFF. The CDR3, as DNA: TGTGCCAGCAGCCAAGCCCCACTGTCCACTGAAGCTTTCTTT.

CDR3 DNA sequence: TGTGCCCCGAGGACAGGGGACGCCGGCCCATTCTGGAACACCGGGGAGCTGTTTTTT. It codes for CAPRTGDAGPFWNTGELFF. The V and J genes are TRBV7-2 and TRBJ2-2, with TRBD1 identical over 9 bases. Germline lookup yields CDR1 SGHTA and CDR2 FQGNSA. Unmatched junction bases numbered 20, after V lost 11 bases and J lost 1 base. The CDR3 covers 19 residues.

There are a few counts of this clonotype. The V gene is TRBV28, the J gene TRBJ2-5; no clear D gene. The length of the CDR3 is 16 residues. Germline V gene data show CDR1 as MDHEN and CDR2 as SYDVKM. Trimming cost V 1 base and J 3 bases, with 15 bases left between them. CDR3 DNA: TGTGCCAGCAGTTTATACATCCTCACGGCTAAAGAGACCCAGTACTTC. Translated, it gives CASSLYILTAKETQYF.

V is TRBV11-2 and J is TRBJ2-1; 10 bases are shared with TRBD2. There are 17 residues in the CDR3. Losses at the gene ends were 4 bases for V and 4 bases for J; bases not matched to a gene: 10. The germline gives CDR1 SGHAT, CDR2 FQNNGV. CDR3 sequence (DNA): TGTGCCAGCAGCTCTCCCCCTGGACTAGCGGTTTACAATGAGCAGTTCTTC. Translation: CASSSPPGLAVYNEQFF.

This clonotype was counted between two and nine times. J is TRBJ2-7 and V is TRBV29-1; D remains ambiguous. CDR1 and CDR2 from the germline V gene are SQVTM and ANQGSEA. Trimming removed 7 bases at V and 2 bases at J, with 21 bases between. CDR3 length: 15 amino acids. The CDR3 loop is CSALRDSDVAYEQYF. In DNA, the CDR3 is TGCAGCGCCCTAAGGGATTCTGACGTGGCCTACGAGCAGTACTTC.

Concerning this clonotype itself: The junction departs from germline at one end; a sequencing error may be responsible. This chain uses TRBV28 with TRBJ1-2; D not resolved. CDR1 and CDR2 (germline): MDHEN, SYDVKM. The CDR3 is 15 amino acids. DNA for the CDR3: TGTGTCAGCAGGCCCACCTCGGGAGGTGCAAGGGGCTACACCTTC. Translated, it gives CVSRPTSGGARGYTF.

A word on this clonotype: Since a much larger clone is just one base distant, this may be a read error. The genes are TRBV20-1 and TRBJ1-4; 8 bases fit TRBD1. The CDR3 length is 16 residues. CDR1 and CDR2 from the germline V gene are DFQATT and SNEGSKA (reference sequence). The V and J ends lost 3 bases and 5 bases, in that order; junction bases with no gene match: 11. The CDR3 here is CSASNPGGNGNEKLFF. The CDR3 DNA sequence: TGCAGTGCTAGTAATCCAGGGGGCAACGGCAATGAAAAACTGTTTTTT.

A single count supports this clonotype. The chain carries TRBV11-2 and TRBJ1-2, with D hard to call. Between the trimmed V and J ends, which lost 5 bases and 2 bases, there was a span of 9 bases. Germline CDR1 is SGHAT and CDR2 is FQNNGV. The CDR3 consists of 13 residues. The CDR3 bases are TGTGCCAGCAGCCCCACAGTAAACTATGGCTACACCTTC. This gives the protein CASSPTVNYGYTF.

This clonotype was seen many times. This chain links TRBV7-9 with TRBJ2-5, with 9 bases lining up with TRBD1. CDR3 size: 15 residues. Germline CDR1 reads SEHNR; CDR2 reads FQNEAQ (reference sequence). V trimming: 5 bases; J trimming: 5 bases; junction bases outside the gene matches: 9. The CDR3 is CASSPTRDRAETQYF. In DNA, the CDR3 is TGTGCCAGCAGCCCAACTAGGGACAGGGCGGAGACCCAGTACTTC. Full variable domain (outside the CDR3, taken from reference TRBV7-9 and TRBJ2-5): DTGVSQNPRHKITKRGQNVTFRCDPISEHNRLYWYRQTLGQGPEFLTYFQNEAQLEKSRLLSDRFSAERPKGSFSTLEIQRTEQGDSAMYLCASSPTRDRAETQYFGPGTRLLVL.

This clonotype was counted at least ten times. The chain couples TRBV14 to TRBJ2-1; unclear D gene. CDR1 is SGHDN, CDR2 FVKESK, per germline. The CDR3 totals 15 residues. V gave up 3 bases and J gave up 9 bases, with 18 bases separating them. CDR3 loop: CASSQPSTPLVEQFF. The CDR3 DNA reads as TGTGCCAGCAGCCAGCCTTCGACCCCCCTCGTTGAGCAGTTCTTC.

Many counts were recorded for this clonotype. V gene TRBV4-1 combines with J gene TRBJ2-7, with TRBD1 matching over 8 bases. With 1 base clipped from V and 4 bases from J, the junction kept 9 bases outside the gene matches. Germline CDR1 reads MGHRA; CDR2 reads YSYEKL. The CDR3 sequence is 16 residues long. The DNA of the CDR3 is TGCGCCAGCAGCCAAGTTGCAGGACAGGGTTTTTACGAGCAGTACTTC. Translated, it gives CASSQVAGQGFYEQYF.